The clone carrying this T cell receptor (beta chain) was picked up many times. Its antigen remains unknown. This sample is drawn from a study of CD8 T cells in ankylosing spondylitis. General observations from the study: Some of these motif variants have turned up before, in reports on reactive arthritis synovial fluid and blood. A TCR beta motif of under 10 highly homologous variants seemed to mark ankylosing spondylitis blood.

TCRdb used MiXCR to reprocess the 5' RACE reads, holding one entry per CDR3 protein. Found here are about 230,000 distinct CDR3 sequences, around 8% of them singletons; the top ten hold around 5.1%. The receptor comes from a female donor with ankylosing spondylitis or in good health (not recorded which). Specimen: blood, either unsorted or a sorted T cell fraction (not recorded which).

CDR3 DNA sequence: TGCGCCAGCAGCCAAGATTCGGTCTCTGGAAACACCATATATTTT. Its protein product is CASSQDSVSGNTIYF. The chain has TRBV4-3 and TRBJ1-3; D uncertain. This CDR3 region has 15 residues. The V end was cut by 0 bases, the J end by 0 bases, with 6 bases between. The germline V gene encodes CDR1 LGHNA and CDR2 YSLEER.